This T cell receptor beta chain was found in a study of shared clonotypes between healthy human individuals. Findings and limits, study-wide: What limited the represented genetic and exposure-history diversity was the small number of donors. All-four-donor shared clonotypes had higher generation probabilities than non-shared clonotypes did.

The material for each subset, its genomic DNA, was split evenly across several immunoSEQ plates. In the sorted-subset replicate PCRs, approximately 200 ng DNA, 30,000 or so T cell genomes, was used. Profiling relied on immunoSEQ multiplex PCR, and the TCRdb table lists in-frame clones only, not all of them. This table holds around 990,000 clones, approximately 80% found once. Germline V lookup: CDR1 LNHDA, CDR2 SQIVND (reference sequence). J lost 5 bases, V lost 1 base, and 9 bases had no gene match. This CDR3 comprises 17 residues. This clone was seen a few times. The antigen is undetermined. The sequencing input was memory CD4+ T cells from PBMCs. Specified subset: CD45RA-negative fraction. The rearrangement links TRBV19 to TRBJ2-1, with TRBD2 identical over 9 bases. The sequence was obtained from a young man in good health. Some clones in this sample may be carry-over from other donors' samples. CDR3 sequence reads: CASSIGIAGVRNNEQFF. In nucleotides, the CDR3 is TGTGCCAGTAGTATAGGGATAGCGGGAGTTAGGAACAATGAGCAGTTCTTC.